The 19 T cell receptor beta chains given below trace back to one sample, sequenced in a study of blood T cell repertoires in COVID-19. The assay was immunoSEQ multiplex PCR, and TCRdb's table has in-frame clones only and misses some. The repertoire holds 200,000 to 250,000 clones, around 90% seen once, with around 3.7% in the top ten. Specimen: PBMCs or T cells enriched from blood (not recorded which). All receptors derive from a woman in her twenties or thirties who had been exposed to COVID-19.

This clone was found a few times. This chain uses TRBV5-4 with TRBJ2-2; the match to TRBD1 covers 8 bases. The germline gives CDR1 SGHNT, CDR2 YYREEE (reference sequence). The CDR3 spans 15 residues. V was pared by 0 bases and J by 7 bases, with 5 bases of the junction left unmatched. CDR3 nucleotides: TGTGCCAGCAGCTTGGACAGGGGGAATATCGGGGAGCTGTTTTTT. Protein product: CASSLDRGNIGELFF.

This clone was counted only a few times. This chain joins TRBV2 and TRBJ2-7; D unresolved. The CDR3 runs to 15 residues. The V end lost 2 bases, the J end lost 2 bases, and 13 bases lay between the germline ends. Germline V gene lookup returns CDR1 SNHLY and CDR2 FYNNEI. CDR3 nucleotide sequence: TGTGCCAGCAGTGAAAGCGTCGGCTGGCCCTACGAGCAGTACTTC. Translated: CASSESVGWPYEQYF.

The J gene is TRBJ1-2, the V gene TRBV7-9; TRBD1 agrees at 7 bases. The CDR3 has 14 amino acids. Germline V gene sequence: CDR1 SEHNR, CDR2 FQNEAQ (reference sequence). V lost 7 bases and J lost 2; bases outside the gene matches: 7. Written as DNA, the CDR3 is TGTGCCAGCACCCACAGGGGAGGAAACTATGGCTACACCTTC. Residues: CASTHRGGNYGYTF.

Worth noting for this clone: This CDR3 is also generated by other DNA sequences in the sample. The rearrangement links TRBV29-1 to TRBJ1-1, with 10 bases aligning to TRBD1. The CDR3 has 12 residues. The ends lost 4 bases at V and 5 bases at J; junction bases unmatched: 1. Per the germline V gene, CDR1 is SQVTM and CDR2 is ANQGSEA. Written as DNA, the CDR3 is TGCAGCGTTGGGACAGGGGGGACTGAAGCTTTCTTT. Protein product: CSVGTGGTEAFF. Supplemented by reference TRBV29-1 and TRBJ1-1, the full variable domain reads SAVISQKPSRDICQRGTSLTIQCQVDSQVTMMFWYRQQPGQSLTLIATANQGSEATYESGFVIDKFPISRPNLTFSTLTVSNMSPEDSSIYLCSVGTGGTEAFFGQGTRLTVV.

V is TRBV30 and J is TRBJ2-7, with TRBD1 matching over 10 bases. In germline, CDR1 is GTSNPN, CDR2 SVGIG (reference sequence). The CDR3 loop spans 14 amino acids. With 3 bases clipped from V and 0 bases from J, the junction kept 2 bases outside the gene matches. The CDR3 sequence is CAWRDRGRSYEQYF. The CDR3 bases are TGTGCCTGGAGAGACAGGGGGCGCTCCTACGAGCAGTACTTC.

The chain has TRBV2 and TRBJ2-2, with D possibly matching TRBD2 (5 bases). CDR3 size: 13 residues. Germline loops: CDR1 SNHLY, CDR2 FYNNEI. V gave up 1 base and J gave up 8 bases, with 8 bases separating them. In DNA, the CDR3 is TGTGCCAGCAGTGAAGAGAGGGCTGGGGAGCTGTTTTTT. Its protein is CASSEERAGELFF.

The chain links TRBV14 to TRBJ2-7, with D possibly being TRBD2 (6 bases). Germline V gives CDR1 SGHDN, CDR2 FVKESK. The CDR3 covers 14 residues. Trimming cost V 1 base and J 3 bases, with 10 bases left between them. CDR3 loop: CASSQASVGYEQYF. The CDR3 DNA reads TGTGCCAGCAGCCAAGCTAGCGTAGGCTACGAGCAGTACTTC.

This chain joins TRBV7-2 and TRBJ2-5; 8 nucleotides align to TRBD1. CDR3 length equals 13 residues. V was pared by 5 bases and J by 2 bases, with 1 base of the junction left unmatched. Per germline, CDR1 SGHTA and CDR2 FQGNSA. CDR3 amino acids: CASSRDRQETQYF. The CDR3 coding sequence is TGTGCCAGCAGCCGGGACAGGCAAGAGACCCAGTACTTC.

The rearrangement uses TRBV19 and TRBJ1-2, with 7 nucleotides matching TRBD1. From germline, CDR1 is LNHDA and CDR2 SQIVND (reference sequence). The CDR3 loop spans 12 amino acids. Trimming removed 3 bases from V and 12 bases from J; junction bases left unmatched: 7. The CDR3 coding sequence is TGTGCCAGTAGTATGGCACAGGGGAATAACACCTTC. Residues: CASSMAQGNNTF.

The gene calls are TRBV4-1 and TRBJ2-1, with 10 bases fitting TRBD2. The CDR3 extends over 14 amino acids. Germline trimming cut 6 bases from V and 5 bases from J; bases unmatched to any gene: 4. Germline V lookup: CDR1 MGHRA, CDR2 YSYEKL. The DNA of the CDR3 is TGCGCCAGCAGACGACTAGCGGGCAACAATGAGCAGTTCTTC. Protein product: CASRRLAGNNEQFF.

The genes are TRBV3-1 (or the pseudogene TRBV3-2) and TRBJ1-5, with D possibly TRBD1 on 5 matching bases. The V and J ends lost 8 bases and 4 bases respectively, with 12 bases between them. The CDR3 runs 13 residues. Germline CDR1 reads LGHDT; CDR2 reads YNNKEL (reference sequence). The CDR3 nucleotides are TGTGCCAGCGGAACTCAGGGAAATCAGCCCCAGCATTTT. It codes for CASGTQGNQPQHF.

The chain couples TRBV2 to TRBJ1-1, with D maybe TRBD1 (6 bases). The CDR3 consists of 15 residues. V shed 6 bases and J shed 0 bases, with 14 bases lying between them. Germline V CDR1 and CDR2: SNHLY, FYNNEI. As DNA, the CDR3 is TGTGCCAGCAGCCGCCCCCAGGGGATGAACACTGAAGCTTTCTTT. It is translated as CASSRPQGMNTEAFF.

This clone was observed once. The J gene is TRBJ1-1, the V gene TRBV28, with 7 bases fitting TRBD1. V dropped 8 bases and J dropped 4; count of bases not matched to a gene: 10. Per the germline V gene, CDR1 is MDHEN and CDR2 is SYDVKM. This CDR3 contains 14 residues. CDR3 region: CASCFRGVGTEAFF. In DNA, the CDR3 is TGTGCCAGCTGCTTCAGGGGGGTAGGCACTGAAGCTTTCTTT.

This chain joins TRBV12-5 and TRBJ1-1; D is unresolved. In germline, CDR1 is LGHNT, CDR2 FRNRAP. This CDR3 has 11 residues. Between the trimmed V and J ends, which lost 2 bases and 7 bases, there was a span of 5 bases. The CDR3 DNA reads as TGTGCTAGTGGTTTGTCCGGTGAAGCTTTCTTT. Its translation: CASGLSGEAFF.

The CDR3 bases are TGTGCCAGCAGTTCCGCCAGTTTGGCAGAGACCCAGTACTTC. Amino acid sequence: CASSSASLAETQYF. The J gene is TRBJ2-5, the V gene TRBV6-6; D is unclear. The CDR3 loop spans 14 amino acids. V dropped 4 bases and J dropped 4 bases, with 13 bases sitting between them. The germline V gene has CDR1 MNHNY and CDR2 SVGAGI (reference sequence).

The genes are TRBV12-3 or TRBV12-4 and TRBJ1-5; D possibly corresponds to TRBD1 (6 bases). V lost 3 bases and J lost 9, with 9 bases in between. The CDR3 runs to 12 residues. Here the CDR3 reads CASSFQGRPQHF. In nucleotides, the CDR3 is TGTGCCAGCAGTTTCCAGGGGCGGCCCCAGCATTTT.

This chain connects TRBV5-4 to TRBJ1-2, with TRBD1 matching over 8 bases. The CDR3 totals 13 residues. From germline, CDR1 is SGHNT and CDR2 YYREEE (reference sequence). V lost 4 bases and J lost 7; bases outside the gene matches: 6. CDR3 DNA: TGTGCCAGCAGCCCGGACAGGGCTGGTGGCTACACCTTC. The encoded protein is CASSPDRAGGYTF.

J is TRBJ2-2 and V is TRBV18; 8 nucleotides align to TRBD2. V dropped 1 base and J dropped 4; count of bases not matched to a gene: 11. Germline V gene data show CDR1 as KGHSH and CDR2 as LQKENI. This CDR3 spans 18 amino acids. The CDR3: CASSPREKAGVGTGELFF. CDR3 nucleotides: TGTGCCAGCTCACCACGAGAAAAAGCGGGAGTGGGCACCGGGGAGCTGTTTTTT.

This sequence joins TRBV19 and TRBJ1-2, with no clear D. Germline CDR1 and CDR2: LNHDA and SQIVND (reference sequence). CDR3 length equals 12 residues. The ends were cut back, 7 bases at V and 4 bases at J, with 10 bases in the middle. The CDR3 region is CASMQDLYGYTF. The CDR3 bases are TGTGCCAGTATGCAGGATCTCTATGGCTACACCTTC.